This is a list of T cell receptor beta chains from one sample in a study of vaccination and CD4 T cells after COVID-19. From the PCR reads, TCRdb called clonotypes with MiXCR, one entry per CDR3 protein. The sample includes 9,500 to 12,000 distinct CDR3 sequences, roughly 50% of them seen just once. These receptors' targets are unknown. The sequenced sample consisted of CD4+ T cells from blood, cultured in vitro. The receptors shown here come from a human donor who had recovered from COVID-19. The CDR3 runs from the conserved cysteine through the conserved F or W. Each record gives: D gene, V gene, clone size, J gene, CDR3 DNA, CDR3 protein. A D gene is named only where the DNA matches it firmly. Only part of the rows carry a size: once, few, many, or a class if the clone is expanded.

-	TRBV20-1	-	TRBJ1-2	TGCAGTGCTAGAGTTAGAGGCTCTAACTATGGCTACACCTTC	CSARVRGSNYGYTF
-	TRBV20-1	once	TRBJ2-6	TGCAGTGCCAACTCAGGGGATTTCACGCCCGACGTCCTGACTTTC	CSANSGDFTPDVLTF
-	TRBV6-1	-	TRBJ2-2	TGTGCCAGCAGGGCACCCGCGAACACCGGGGAGCTGTTTTTT	CASRAPANTGELFF
-	TRBV12-3/TRBV12-4	medium-sized	TRBJ2-5	TGTGCCAGCAGTCGGACCCGGTGGGAGACCCAGTACTTC	CASSRTRWETQYF
-	TRBV19	few	TRBJ1-5	TGTGCCAGTAGTGGGTCAGCAGATCAGCCCCAGCATTTT	CASSGSADQPQHF
TRBD2	TRBV12-3/TRBV12-4	-	TRBJ2-5	TGTGCCAGCAGTCTTAGCGGGGAGACCCAGTACTTC	CASSLSGETQYF
-	TRBV9	-	TRBJ2-5	TGTGCCAGCAGCGCCCGGACAGATGGAGGTGAGACCCAGTACTTC	CASSARTDGGETQYF
TRBD1	TRBV11-2	-	TRBJ1-1	TGTGCCAGCAGCGCCTCAGGGGGCGGCTCTAACGCTTTCTTT	CASSASGGGSNAFF
TRBD2	TRBV12-3/TRBV12-4	few	TRBJ2-3	TGTGCCAGCAGTCTCGGGACTAGCGGGGGTCATACGCAGTATTTT	CASSLGTSGGHTQYF
-	TRBV19	-	TRBJ1-1	TGTGCCAGTAGTCCGCTGACAAGGGGAATGAACACTGAAGCTTTCTTT	CASSPLTRGMNTEAFF
-	TRBV20-1	-	TRBJ2-2	TGCAGTGCGAAACGATCGGGTGCGAACACCGGGGAGCTGTTTTTT	CSAKRSGANTGELFF
TRBD1	TRBV4-1	-	TRBJ2-5	TGCGCCAGCAGCCAAGACGGCGAGGGGGCAGAGACCCAGTACTTC	CASSQDGEGAETQYF
TRBD2	TRBV5-4	few	TRBJ2-7	TGTGCCAGCAGCGCCGCTAGCGGTCCCTCCTACGAGCAGTACTTC	CASSAASGPSYEQYF
-	TRBV19	-	TRBJ1-2	TGTGCCAGTAGTATATCGACAGCCTATGGCTACACCTTC	CASSISTAYGYTF
-	TRBV20-1	-	TRBJ1-6	TGCAGTGCTAGACCTCCGGGAGGGCAAAATTCACCCCTCCACTTT	CSARPPGGQNSPLHF
TRBD1	TRBV20-1	few	TRBJ2-7	TGCAGTGCTGAGGACAGGGGGTACGAGCAGTACTTC	CSAEDRGYEQYF
-	TRBV7-8	few	TRBJ1-1	TGTGCCAGTCGGGACTGGGACACTGAAGCTTTCTTT	CASRDWDTEAFF
-	TRBV6-1	few	TRBJ2-2	TGTGCCAGCAGTGAAAGGGGGACGCGGCCCGGGGAGCTGTTTTTT	CASSERGTRPGELFF
-	TRBV12-3/TRBV12-4	-	TRBJ1-5	TGTGCCAGCAGTTTAGTACCGGGTATGGTCCAGCCCCAGCATTTT	CASSLVPGMVQPQHF
-	TRBV19	-	TRBJ1-3	TGTGCCAGTAGACCCGGGGCGACTGGAAACACCATATATTTT	CASRPGATGNTIYF
TRBD2	TRBV20-1	-	TRBJ2-7	TGCAGTGCTAGAGATCCGGCTAGCGGGAACCCCTACGAGCAGTACTTC	CSARDPASGNPYEQYF
-	TRBV12-3/TRBV12-4	few	TRBJ1-5	TGTGCCAGCAGTTACCTCGGGGGCGCGGGACAGCCCCAGCATTTT	CASSYLGGAGQPQHF
-	TRBV21-1	-	TRBJ1-5	TGTGCCAGCAGCAGGGGGTGGGCAGGGGATGCCTTTAGCAATCAGCCCCAGCATTTT	CASSRGWAGDAFSNQPQHF
TRBD1	TRBV7-2	-	TRBJ1-1	TGTGCCAGCAGCCCATGGACAGGGGTAAACACTGAAGCTTTCTTT	CASSPWTGVNTEAFF
-	TRBV20-1	few	TRBJ2-3	TGCAGTGCCTTTCGGACGGGGACTGGGAGCACAGATACGCAGTATTTT	CSAFRTGTGSTDTQYF
-	TRBV18	once	TRBJ1-1	TGTGCCAGCTCCCAGAGGTCAGACACTGAAGCTTTCTTT	CASSQRSDTEAFF
-	TRBV28	-	TRBJ1-2	TGTGCCAGCAGTTTACAGGGTAGCTATGGCTACACCTTC	CASSLQGSYGYTF
TRBD2	TRBV11-2	-	TRBJ2-1	TGTGCCAGCAGCTTTAGCGGGAGGGCCAATGAGCAGTTCTTC	CASSFSGRANEQFF
-	TRBV24-1	-	TRBJ2-1	TGTGCCACCGGGGGGGGGCAGTACAATGAGCAGTTCTTC	CATGGGQYNEQFF
TRBD2	TRBV7-3	-	TRBJ2-1	TGTGCCAGCAGCCCGATGAGCGGGGGCTACAATGAGCAGTTCTTC	CASSPMSGGYNEQFF